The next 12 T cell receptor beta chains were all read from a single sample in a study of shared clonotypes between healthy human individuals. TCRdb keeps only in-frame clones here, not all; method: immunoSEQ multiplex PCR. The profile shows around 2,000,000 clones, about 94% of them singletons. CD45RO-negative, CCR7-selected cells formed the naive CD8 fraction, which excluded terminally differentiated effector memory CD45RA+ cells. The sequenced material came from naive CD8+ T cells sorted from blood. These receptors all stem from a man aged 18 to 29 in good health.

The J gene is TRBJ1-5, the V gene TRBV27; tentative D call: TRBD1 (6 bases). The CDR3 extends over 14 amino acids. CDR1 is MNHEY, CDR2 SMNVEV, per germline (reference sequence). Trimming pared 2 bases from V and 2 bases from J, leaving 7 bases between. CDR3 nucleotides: TGTGCCAGCAGTTTAAACAGGGGCAATCAGCCCCAGCATTTT. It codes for CASSLNRGNQPQHF.

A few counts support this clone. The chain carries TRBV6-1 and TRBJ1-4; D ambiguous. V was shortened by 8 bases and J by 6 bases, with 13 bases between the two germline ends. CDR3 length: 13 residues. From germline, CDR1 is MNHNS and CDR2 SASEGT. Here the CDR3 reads CASSSPSDEKLFF. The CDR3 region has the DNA TGTGCCAGCTCATCGCCTTCGGATGAAAAACTGTTTTTT.

The CDR3 DNA reads TGTGCCAGCAATAGGGCGCCGCAGGGGGATCAAGCTTTCTTT. As protein: CASNRAPQGDQAFF. The chain links TRBV7-8 to TRBJ1-1; 7 nucleotides match TRBD1. The CDR3 consists of 14 residues. The germline gives CDR1 SGHVS, CDR2 FQNEAQ. V lost 7 bases, J lost 9 bases, and 14 bases stayed unmatched. Full variable domain (rest looked up from reference TRBV7-8 and TRBJ1-1): GAGVSQSPRYKVAKRGQDVALRCDPISGHVSLFWYQQALGQGPEFLTYFQNEAQLDKSGLPSDRFFAERPEGSVSTLKIQRTQQEDSAVYLCASNRAPQGDQAFFGQGTRLTVV.

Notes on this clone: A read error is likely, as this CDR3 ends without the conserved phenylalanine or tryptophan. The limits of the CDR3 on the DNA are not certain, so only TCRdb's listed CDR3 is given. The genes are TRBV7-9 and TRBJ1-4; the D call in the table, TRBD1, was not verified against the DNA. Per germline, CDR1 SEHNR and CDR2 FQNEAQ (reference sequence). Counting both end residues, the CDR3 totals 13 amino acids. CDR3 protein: CASSSPLGQGILL.

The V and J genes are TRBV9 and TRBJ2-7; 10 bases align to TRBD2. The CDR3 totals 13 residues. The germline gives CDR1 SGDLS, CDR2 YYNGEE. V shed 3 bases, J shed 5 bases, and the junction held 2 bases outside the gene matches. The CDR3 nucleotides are TGTGCCAGCAGCGCGGGACTAGCGCACGAGCAGTACTTC. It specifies CASSAGLAHEQYF.

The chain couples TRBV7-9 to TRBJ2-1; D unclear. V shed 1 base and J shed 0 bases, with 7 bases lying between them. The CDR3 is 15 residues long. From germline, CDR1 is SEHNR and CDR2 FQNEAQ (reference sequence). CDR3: CASSLEESSYNEQFF. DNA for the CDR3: TGTGCCAGCAGCTTAGAGGAGAGCTCCTACAATGAGCAGTTCTTC.

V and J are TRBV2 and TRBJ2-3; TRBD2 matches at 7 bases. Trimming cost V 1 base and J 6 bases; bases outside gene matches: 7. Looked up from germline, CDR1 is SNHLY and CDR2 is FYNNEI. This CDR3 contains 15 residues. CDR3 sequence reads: CASSEEGGSADTQYF. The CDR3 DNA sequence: TGTGCCAGCAGTGAAGAAGGCGGGAGTGCTGATACGCAGTATTTT.

The CDR3 loop reads CASSLTGGSRGYTF. CDR3 sequence (DNA): TGCGCCAGCAGCTTGACAGGGGGTTCAAGAGGCTACACCTTC. The chain is built from TRBV5-1 and TRBJ1-2; 8 positions match TRBD1. Trimming cost V 1 base and J 8 bases; bases outside gene matches: 7. This CDR3 spans 14 amino acids. Germline V gene sequence: CDR1 SGHRS, CDR2 YFSETQ.

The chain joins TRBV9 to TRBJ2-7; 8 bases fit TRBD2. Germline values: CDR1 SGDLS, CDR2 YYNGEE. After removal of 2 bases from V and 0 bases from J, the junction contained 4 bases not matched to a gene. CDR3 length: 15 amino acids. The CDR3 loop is CASSVSGKSSYEQYF. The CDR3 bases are TGTGCCAGCAGCGTTAGCGGGAAGAGCTCCTACGAGCAGTACTTC.

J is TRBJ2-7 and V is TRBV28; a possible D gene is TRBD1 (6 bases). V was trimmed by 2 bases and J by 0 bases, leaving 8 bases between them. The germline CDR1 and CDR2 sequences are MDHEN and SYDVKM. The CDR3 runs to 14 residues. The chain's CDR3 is CASSLKTGSYEQYF. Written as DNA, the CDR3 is TGTGCCAGCAGTTTAAAGACAGGCTCCTACGAGCAGTACTTC.

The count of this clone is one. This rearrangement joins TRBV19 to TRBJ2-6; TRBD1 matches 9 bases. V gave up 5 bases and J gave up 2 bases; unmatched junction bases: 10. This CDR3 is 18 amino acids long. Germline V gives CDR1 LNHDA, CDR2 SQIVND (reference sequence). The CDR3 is CASSLMMGQGTGANVLTF. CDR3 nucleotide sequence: TGTGCCAGTAGTCTTATGATGGGACAGGGAACTGGGGCCAACGTCCTGACTTTC.

The chain's CDR3 is CASSFEGGGSTYGYTF. For the CDR3, the DNA is TGTGCCAGCAGCTTCGAGGGGGGCGGGTCCACCTATGGCTACACCTTC. The chain combines TRBV11-3 with TRBJ1-2, with D maybe TRBD1 (6 bases). From germline, CDR1 is SGHNT and CDR2 YENEEA. The CDR3 contains 16 residues. Between the trimmed V and J ends, which lost 3 bases and 4 bases, there was a span of 18 bases.